The T cell receptor beta chain described here comes from a study of blood T cell repertoires in COVID-19. Overall study context: T cells, B-cell-depleted T cells, or PBMCs supplied cDNA or gDNA.

Original processing methods: Reference gene primer amplification gave estimated nucleated cell counts. The data were produced by immunoSEQ multiplex PCR, yet TCRdb's version contains in-frame clones alone and is incomplete. The V and J calls and clone size come from that table; D and trimming were worked out from the DNA. Altogether 150,000 to 200,000 clones are present, roughly 90% being singletons, with the ten largest covering 0.5% to 0.55%. The J segment lost 14 bases and the V segment lost 1 base, leaving 14 bases of the junction unmatched. Germline-derived CDR1 and CDR2 are SGHKS and YYEKEE (reference sequence). This CDR3 region has 15 residues.

The chain joins TRBV5-5 to TRBJ2-3; 9 bases map to TRBD1. The clonotype comes from a man in his fifties or sixties with acute or convalescent COVID-19. Source material: peripheral blood. CDR3: CASSLLGTGIPPPYF. DNA for the CDR3: TGTGCCAGCAGCTTGTTGGGGACAGGGATTCCCCCCCCGTATTTT.